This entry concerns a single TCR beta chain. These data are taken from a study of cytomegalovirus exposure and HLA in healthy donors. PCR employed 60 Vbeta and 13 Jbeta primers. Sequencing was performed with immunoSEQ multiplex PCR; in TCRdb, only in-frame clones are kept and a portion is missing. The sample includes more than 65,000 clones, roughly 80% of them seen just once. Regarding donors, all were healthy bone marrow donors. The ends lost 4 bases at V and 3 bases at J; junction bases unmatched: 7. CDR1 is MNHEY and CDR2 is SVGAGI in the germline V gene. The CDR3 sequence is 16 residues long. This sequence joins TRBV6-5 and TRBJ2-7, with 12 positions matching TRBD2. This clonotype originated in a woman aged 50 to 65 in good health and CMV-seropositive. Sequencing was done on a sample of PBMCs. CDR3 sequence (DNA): TGTGCCAGCAGTTCCCCATCGACTAGCGGGGGCTACGAGCAGTACTTC. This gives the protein CASSSPSTSGGYEQYF.